Each of the 5 T cell receptor beta chains below was sequenced from the same sample in a study of T cells in Graves' hyperthyroidism and ophthalmopathy. RNA transcripts gave rise to amplified TCR beta CDR3 regions. The HTBI primer set served for first-round RT-PCR of the TCR CDR3. TCRdb reprocessed the multiplex PCR reads via MiXCR and lists one record per CDR3 protein. The data contain fewer than 750,000 distinct CDR3 sequences, approximately 15% of them singletons. The sequenced sample consisted of blood. The source of these receptors is a woman aged 40-49 years with Graves' ophthalmopathy.

This clonotype came up many times. The V and J genes are TRBV6-5 and TRBJ2-5; 8 bases fit TRBD2. V was pared by 6 bases and J by 4 bases, with 10 bases of the junction left unmatched. Germline-derived CDR1 and CDR2 are MNHEY and SVGAGI. The CDR3 totals 15 residues. The CDR3 coding sequence is TGTGCCAGCAGACTCGTAGCGGGAAGTATAGAGACCCAGTACTTC. Protein product: CASRLVAGSIETQYF.

This clonotype was picked up many times. V usage is TRBV6-1 and J usage is TRBJ1-2; TRBD1 agrees at 7 bases. Germline V CDR1 and CDR2: MNHNS, SASEGT. V shed 4 bases and J 4 bases; nucleotides not matched to a gene: 9. CDR3 size: 15 residues. The CDR3 DNA reads TGTGCCAGCAGTGGGGTAGGGGGCCTAATCTATGGCTACACCTTC. This codes for CASSGVGGLIYGYTF.

This chain joins TRBV15 and TRBJ1-1; tentatively, D is TRBD1 (6 bases). CDR1 and CDR2 (germline): LNHNV, YYDKDF (reference sequence). Between the trimmed V and J ends, which lost 0 bases and 1 base, there was a span of 15 bases. The CDR3 consists of 17 residues. CDR3 protein: CATSRDLSGGANTEAFF. CDR3 DNA sequence: TGTGCCACCAGCAGAGATCTTTCTGGGGGCGCGAACACTGAAGCTTTCTTT.

The chain links TRBV19 to TRBJ2-6, with 9 bases fitting TRBD1. Germline V gene data show CDR1 as LNHDA and CDR2 as SQIVND (reference sequence). The CDR3 extends over 17 amino acids. V dropped 5 bases and J dropped 3; count of bases not matched to a gene: 8. CDR3 sequence reads: CASSRRQGDYGANVLTF. CDR3 in DNA: TGTGCCAGTAGTCGCCGACAGGGGGATTATGGGGCCAACGTCCTGACTTTC.

A few counts support this clonotype. The CDR3 DNA is TGTGCCAGCAGCCAAGACGTAGCGGGAGGGCGAGTTGGCGAGCAGTACTTC. It codes for CASSQDVAGGRVGEQYF. V gene TRBV3-1 combines with J gene TRBJ2-7, with 11 positions matching TRBD2. V lost 0 bases to trimming and J lost 6 bases; unmatched junction nucleotides: 10. CDR1 is LGHDT and CDR2 is YNNKEL in the germline V gene (reference sequence). This CDR3 has 17 residues.